Reported below is one T cell receptor (beta chain). These data belong to a study of immune evolution from preneoplasia to lung adenocarcinoma. The junction had 7 bases not matched to a gene; V was cut back by 4 bases and J by 5 bases. Germline values: CDR1 SGHDN, CDR2 FVKESK. This CDR3 is 15 amino acids long. Here immunoSEQ multiplex PCR was the method, and the copy in TCRdb shows in-frame clones only, minus some. The table lists about 6,500 clones, over 65% of them singletons. Material for sequencing was FFPE lung adenocarcinoma in situ tissue. The sequence was collected from an older donor with lung adenocarcinoma. The chain is built from TRBV14 and TRBJ1-4; 7 bases agree with TRBD1. Here the CDR3 reads CASSLGRGGNEKLFF. The CDR3 DNA reads TGTGCCAGCAGCCTTGGGAGAGGGGGCAATGAAAAACTGTTTTTT.